A single sample gave rise to the 21 T cell receptor beta chains below, sequenced in a study of blood T cell repertoires in COVID-19. Sequenced by immunoSEQ multiplex PCR; TCRdb stores in-frame clones only, minus some. In the table there are about 74,000 clones, almost 90% of which are singletons. The sample taken for sequencing was peripheral blood. The receptors originated from a woman aged 80 or over with active or convalescent COVID-19.

The CDR3 loop is CASSPGASYEQYF. CDR3 nucleotides: TGTGCCAGCAGCCCGGGAGCCTCCTACGAGCAGTACTTC. This sequence joins TRBV3-1 (or the pseudogene TRBV3-2) and TRBJ2-7; tentative D call: TRBD2 (6 bases). The V and J ends lost 4 bases and 0 bases respectively, with 7 bases between them. Germline V gene data show CDR1 as LGHDT and CDR2 as YNNKEL (reference sequence). This CDR3 comprises 13 residues.

This clone is a singleton in its sample. The rearrangement joins TRBV29-1 to TRBJ2-6, with D possibly matching TRBD1 (6 bases). Germline V gene lookup returns CDR1 SQVTM and CDR2 ANQGSEA. Trimming removed 6 bases at V and 1 base at J, with 10 bases between. The CDR3 runs to 14 residues. CDR3 nucleotide sequence: TGCAGCGTATCGGACAGTTCTGGGGCCAACGTCCTGACTTTC. Protein sequence: CSVSDSSGANVLTF.

The chain links TRBV7-2 to TRBJ2-7; 16 bases agree with TRBD2. This CDR3 has 15 residues. V dropped 5 bases and J dropped 9; count of bases not matched to a gene: 7. The germline gives CDR1 SGHTA, CDR2 FQGNSA. The CDR3 loop reads CASSQGTSGGARQYF. CDR3 nucleotides: TGTGCCAGCAGCCAAGGGACTAGCGGGGGGGCACGGCAGTACTTC. Variable domain in full (rest from reference TRBV7-2 and TRBJ2-7): GAGVSQSPSNKVTEKGKDVELRCDPISGHTALYWYRQSLGQGLEFLIYFQGNSAPDKSGLPSDRFSAERTGGSVSTLTIQRTQQEDSAVYLCASSQGTSGGARQYFGPGTRLTVT.

CDR3 amino acids: CASSFGRNTEAFF. The CDR3 region has the DNA TGTGCCAGCAGCTTCGGTCGGAACACTGAAGCTTTCTTT. This chain joins TRBV11-3 and TRBJ1-1; D is ambiguous. From germline, CDR1 is SGHNT and CDR2 YENEEA. This CDR3 is built from 13 residues. Trimming stripped 3 bases from V and 1 base from J, with 6 bases between.

This sequence joins TRBV4-3 and TRBJ1-3; no clear D. Germline CDR1 is LGHNA and CDR2 is YSLEER. With 5 bases removed from V and 0 bases from J, the gap between germline ends came to 5 bases. The CDR3 spans 13 residues. CDR3 protein: CASSWSSGNTIYF. The CDR3 nucleotides are TGCGCCAGCAGCTGGAGCTCTGGAAACACCATATATTTT.

For this clone: The junction departs from the called germline gene at one end, perhaps through a read error. V usage is TRBV19 and J usage is TRBJ2-2, with D tentatively TRBD1 (5 bases). Germline values: CDR1 LNHDA, CDR2 SQIVND (reference sequence). The CDR3 runs to 14 residues. Written as DNA, the CDR3 is TGTGCGAGTAAGGTGACAGCGAACACCGGGGAGCTGTTTTTT. Its protein product is CASKVTANTGELFF.

V is TRBV24-1 and J is TRBJ2-1; 12 bases agree with TRBD2. CDR3 length: 16 residues. CDR1 and CDR2 (germline): KGHDR, SFDVKD. Trimming removed 6 bases from V and 7 bases from J; junction bases left unmatched: 9. The CDR3 reads CATSPSGRGSRNEQFF. CDR3 nucleotide sequence: TGTGCCACCAGTCCTAGCGGGAGGGGGTCAAGAAATGAGCAGTTCTTC.

This clone was seen more than once but under ten times. The rearrangement joins TRBV19 to TRBJ1-2; D is uncertain. The V and J ends lost 2 bases and 5 bases respectively, with 18 bases between them. Germline V gene lookup returns CDR1 LNHDA and CDR2 SQIVND (reference sequence). The CDR3 extends over 16 amino acids. The CDR3 DNA follows: TGTGCCAGTAGTATATTTGAGGGCCGAGTGAGATATGGCTACACCTTC. It translates to CASSIFEGRVRYGYTF. The full variable domain, with the rest looked up from reference TRBV19 and TRBJ1-2, is DGGITQSPKYLFRKEGQNVTLSCEQNLNHDAMYWYRQDPGQGLRLIYYSQIVNDFQKGDIAEGYSVSREKKESFPLTVTSAQKNPTAFYLCASSIFEGRVRYGYTFGSGTRLTVV.

The chain employs TRBV7-2 and TRBJ2-2; 13 bases map to TRBD2. The length of the CDR3 is 16 residues. The V gene end was trimmed by 4 bases and the J gene end by 7 bases; junction bases not matched to a gene: 6. Germline CDR1 is SGHTA and CDR2 is FQGNSA. The CDR3 DNA follows: TGTGCCAGCAGCTCGGGACTAGCGGGGACAGGCGGGGAGCTGTTTTTT. It translates to CASSSGLAGTGGELFF.

The J gene is TRBJ2-1, the V gene TRBV11-2, with 9 bases that match TRBD2. Germline-derived CDR1 and CDR2 are SGHAT and FQNNGV. J gave up 1 base and V 3 bases, and 4 bases lay outside the gene matches. This CDR3 is 16 amino acids long. The CDR3 nucleotides read TGTGCCAGCAGCTTGGGGCTAGCGGGGTCCTACAATGAGCAGTTCTTC. It is translated as CASSLGLAGSYNEQFF.

The chain employs TRBV11-2 and TRBJ1-2; unclear D gene. CDR3 size: 14 residues. V gave up 6 bases and J gave up 8 bases, with 19 bases separating them. Germline lookup yields CDR1 SGHAT and CDR2 FQNNGV. The CDR3 reads CASSSLARGGGYTF. The CDR3, as DNA: TGTGCCAGCAGTTCCCTTGCCCGGGGAGGGGGCTACACCTTC.

The J gene is TRBJ2-7, the V gene TRBV6-1, with D perhaps matching TRBD2 (6 bases). Trimming took off 4 bases at V and 4 bases at J, with 20 bases between the two ends. Germline assignment: CDR1 MNHNS and CDR2 SASEGT. The CDR3 runs to 16 residues. The CDR3 region has the DNA TGTGCCAGCAGTGGAGCTGGGGACCGCGGGGTTTACGAGCAGTACTTC. Translation gives CASSGAGDRGVYEQYF.

This chain uses TRBV11-2 with TRBJ2-7; 14 bases are a match to TRBD2. The junction had 10 bases not matched to a gene; V was cut back by 3 bases and J by 3 bases. Per germline, CDR1 SGHAT and CDR2 FQNNGV. The CDR3 runs 18 residues. The CDR3 DNA sequence: TGTGCCAGCAGCTTTCGACTAGCGGGGGGGCATATCGGCTACGAGCAGTACTTC. This gives the protein CASSFRLAGGHIGYEQYF. The full variable domain, with the rest looked up from reference TRBV11-2 and TRBJ2-7, is EAGVAQSPRYKIIEKRQSVAFWCNPISGHATLYWYQQILGQGPKLLIQFQNNGVVDDSQLPKDRFSAERLKGVDSTLKIQPAKLEDSAVYLCASSFRLAGGHIGYEQYFGPGTRLTVT.

This chain links TRBV5-1 with TRBJ2-5; TRBD2 aligns across 11 bases. J gave up 7 bases and V 3 bases, and 14 bases lay outside the gene matches. The germline V gene encodes CDR1 SGHRS and CDR2 YFSETQ. CDR3 length equals 17 residues. CDR3 nucleotides: TGCGCCAGCAGCTCACTTACTAGCGGGGGAGCCCCGCGGACCCAGTACTTC. Translated, it gives CASSSLTSGGAPRTQYF.

V is TRBV7-2 and J is TRBJ1-1, with TRBD1 identical over 8 bases. Trimming took 4 bases from V and 3 from J; bases not matched to a gene: 10. This CDR3 comprises 16 residues. Germline-derived CDR1 and CDR2 are SGHTA and FQGNSA. The CDR3 loop is CASSSHRRGLYTEAFF. The CDR3 DNA follows: TGTGCCAGCAGCTCACACCGCAGGGGGCTCTACACTGAAGCTTTCTTT. The variable domain in full, with the rest retrieved from reference TRBV7-2 and TRBJ1-1, is GAGVSQSPSNKVTEKGKDVELRCDPISGHTALYWYRQSLGQGLEFLIYFQGNSAPDKSGLPSDRFSAERTGGSVSTLTIQRTQQEDSAVYLCASSSHRRGLYTEAFFGQGTRLTVV.

This chain links TRBV11-3 with TRBJ2-2; 11 nucleotides match TRBD2. The CDR3 covers 16 residues. Germline trimming cut 3 bases from V and 5 bases from J; bases unmatched to any gene: 5. Germline-derived CDR1 and CDR2 are SGHNT and YENEEA. CDR3 nucleotide sequence: TGTGCCAGCAGCTTGGGTCTAGCGGGAGGTACCGGGGAGCTGTTTTTT. Amino acid sequence: CASSLGLAGGTGELFF.

Comments on this clone: The germline gene is not matched at one end of the junction; a read error may be the cause. This chain links TRBV5-1 with TRBJ2-6; no clear D gene. The CDR3 sequence is 17 residues long. The V gene's germline CDR1 is SGHRS and CDR2 YFSETQ. The CDR3 nucleotides read TGCGCCTGCAGCTCACCACTCGTGCCCTCTGGGGCCAACGTCCTGACTTTC. Protein sequence: CACSSPLVPSGANVLTF.

This clone occurred once. The gene calls are TRBV30 and TRBJ2-7; the match to TRBD2 covers 9 bases. J gave up 3 bases and V 2 bases, and 14 bases lay outside the gene matches. The CDR3 runs to 17 residues. The germline V gene has CDR1 GTSNPN and CDR2 SVGIG (reference sequence). CDR3 DNA sequence: TGTGCCTGGAGTACCCACCCTTGCGGGGGGGGCCTCTACGAGCAGTACTTC. This gives the protein CAWSTHPCGGGLYEQYF.

This rearrangement joins TRBV10-3 to TRBJ1-3; D gene ambiguous. The germline V gene encodes CDR1 ENHRY and CDR2 SYGVKD. CDR3 length: 14 residues. V was shortened by 7 bases and J by 0 bases, with 10 bases between the two germline ends. The CDR3 sequence: CAITPQISGNTIYF. CDR3 nucleotides: TGTGCCATCACCCCGCAGATCTCTGGAAACACCATATATTTT.

The V gene is TRBV15, the J gene TRBJ1-1; D gene uncertain. Germline V gene sequence: CDR1 LNHNV, CDR2 YYDKDF (reference sequence). This CDR3 contains 14 residues. V was clipped by 0 bases and J by 8 bases, with 13 bases between them. CDR3: CATSREIQWSEAFF. The CDR3 DNA sequence: TGTGCCACCAGCAGAGAAATTCAGTGGTCGGAAGCTTTCTTT.

This chain joins TRBV25-1 and TRBJ2-3; D gene ambiguous. CDR1 and CDR2 from the germline V gene are MGHDK and SYGVNS. The V and J ends lost 7 bases and 5 bases respectively, with 4 bases between them. The CDR3 length is 10 residues. The CDR3 sequence: CASKLDTQYF. Written as DNA, the CDR3 is TGTGCCAGCAAACTAGATACGCAGTATTTT.